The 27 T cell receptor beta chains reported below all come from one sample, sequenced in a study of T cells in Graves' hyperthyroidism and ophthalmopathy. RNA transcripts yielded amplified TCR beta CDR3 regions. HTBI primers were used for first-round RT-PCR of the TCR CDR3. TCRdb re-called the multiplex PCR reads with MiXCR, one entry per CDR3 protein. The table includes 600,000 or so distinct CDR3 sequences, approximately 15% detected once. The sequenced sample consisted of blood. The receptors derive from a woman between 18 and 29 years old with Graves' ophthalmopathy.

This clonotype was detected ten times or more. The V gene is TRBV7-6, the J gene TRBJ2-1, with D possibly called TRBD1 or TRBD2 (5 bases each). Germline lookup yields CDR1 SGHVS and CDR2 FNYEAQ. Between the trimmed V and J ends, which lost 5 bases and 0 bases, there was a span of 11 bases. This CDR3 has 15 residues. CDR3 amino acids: CASSPQRGSYNEQFF. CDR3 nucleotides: TGTGCCAGCAGCCCCCAGAGGGGCTCCTACAATGAGCAGTTCTTC.

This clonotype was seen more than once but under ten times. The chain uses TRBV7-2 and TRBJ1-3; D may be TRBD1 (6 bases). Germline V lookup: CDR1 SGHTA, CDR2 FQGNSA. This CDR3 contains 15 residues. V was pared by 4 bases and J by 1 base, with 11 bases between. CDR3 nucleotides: TGTGCCAGCAGCTCATTACAGGGATCTGGAAACACCATATATTTT. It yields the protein CASSSLQGSGNTIYF.

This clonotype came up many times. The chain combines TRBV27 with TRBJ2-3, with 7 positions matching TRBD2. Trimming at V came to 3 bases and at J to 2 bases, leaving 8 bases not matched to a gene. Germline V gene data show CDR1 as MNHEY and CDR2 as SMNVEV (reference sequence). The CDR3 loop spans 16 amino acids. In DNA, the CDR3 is TGTGCCAGCAGTTTGGCGGCTAGCGGAGTCACAGATACGCAGTATTTT. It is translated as CASSLAASGVTDTQYF.

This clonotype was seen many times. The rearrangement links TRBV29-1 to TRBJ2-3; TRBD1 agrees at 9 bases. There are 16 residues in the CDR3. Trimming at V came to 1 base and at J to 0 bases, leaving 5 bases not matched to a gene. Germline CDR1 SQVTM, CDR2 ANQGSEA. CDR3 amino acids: CSVEGYRGLSTDTQYF. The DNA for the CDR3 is TGCAGCGTTGAAGGATACAGGGGGCTGAGCACAGATACGCAGTATTTT.

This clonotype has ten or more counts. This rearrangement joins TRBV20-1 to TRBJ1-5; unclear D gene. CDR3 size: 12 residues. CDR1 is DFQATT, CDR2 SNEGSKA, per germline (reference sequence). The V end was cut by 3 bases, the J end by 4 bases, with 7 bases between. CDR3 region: CSARPGNQPQHF. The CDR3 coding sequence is TGCAGTGCTAGGCCGGGGAATCAGCCCCAGCATTTT.

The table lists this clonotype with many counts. CDR3 region: CASSSGTSGSGAQYF. DNA of the CDR3: TGTGCCAGCAGCTCCGGGACTAGCGGTTCCGGGGCCCAGTACTTC. This chain links TRBV5-8 with TRBJ2-5, with 11 positions matching TRBD2. The germline gives CDR1 SGHTS, CDR2 YDEGEE. Trimming removed 3 bases from V and 9 bases from J; junction bases left unmatched: 10. CDR3 length: 15 amino acids.

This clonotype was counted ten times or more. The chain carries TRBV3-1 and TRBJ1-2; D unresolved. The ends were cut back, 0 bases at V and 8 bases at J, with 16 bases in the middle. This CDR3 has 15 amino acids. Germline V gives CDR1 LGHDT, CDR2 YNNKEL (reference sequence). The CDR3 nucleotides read TGTGCCAGCAGCCAAGATTTCGGGCTCGTTGGGGGCTACACCTTC. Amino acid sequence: CASSQDFGLVGGYTF.

This CDR3 is CASSLTPGQGYEQYF. In nucleotides, the CDR3 is TGCGCCAGCAGCCTTACACCGGGACAGGGCTACGAGCAGTACTTC. The chain employs TRBV4-1 and TRBJ2-7; TRBD1 aligns across 9 bases. Germline assignment: CDR1 MGHRA and CDR2 YSYEKL. CDR3 length: 15 residues. V dropped 4 bases and J dropped 3; count of bases not matched to a gene: 7.

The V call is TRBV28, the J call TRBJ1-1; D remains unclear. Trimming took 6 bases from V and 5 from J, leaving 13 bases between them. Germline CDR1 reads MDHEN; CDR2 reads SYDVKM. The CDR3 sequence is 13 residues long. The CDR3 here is CASSATVQTEAFF. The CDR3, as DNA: TGTGCCAGCAGCGCGACTGTGCAAACTGAAGCTTTCTTT. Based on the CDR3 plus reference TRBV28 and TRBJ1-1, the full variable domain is DVKVTQSSRYLVKRTGEKVFLECVQDMDHENMFWYRQDPGLGLRLIYFSYDVKMKEKGDIPEGYSVSREKKERFSLILESASTNQTSMYLCASSATVQTEAFFGQGTRLTVV.

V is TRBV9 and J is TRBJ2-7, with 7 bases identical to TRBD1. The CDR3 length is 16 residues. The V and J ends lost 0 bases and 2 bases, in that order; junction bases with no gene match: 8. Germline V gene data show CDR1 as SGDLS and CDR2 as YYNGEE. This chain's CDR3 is CASSVGPGTDTYEQYF. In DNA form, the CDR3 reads TGTGCCAGCAGCGTAGGACCCGGGACAGACACCTACGAGCAGTACTTC.

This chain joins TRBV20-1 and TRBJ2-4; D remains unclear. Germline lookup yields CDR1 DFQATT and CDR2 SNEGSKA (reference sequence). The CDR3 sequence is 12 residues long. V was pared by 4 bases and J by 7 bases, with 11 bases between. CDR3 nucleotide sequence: TGCAGTGCTACTCCAGATGGGAACATTCAGTACTTC. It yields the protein CSATPDGNIQYF.

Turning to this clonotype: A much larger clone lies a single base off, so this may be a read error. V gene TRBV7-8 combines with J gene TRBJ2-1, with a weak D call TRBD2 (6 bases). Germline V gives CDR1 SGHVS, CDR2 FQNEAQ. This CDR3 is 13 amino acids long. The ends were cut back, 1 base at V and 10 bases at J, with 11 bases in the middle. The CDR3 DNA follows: TGTGCCAGCAGCTTAGGGGCAGGGAGGGAGCAGTTCTTC. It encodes CASSLGAGREQFF. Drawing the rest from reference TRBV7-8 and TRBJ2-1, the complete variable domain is GAGVSQSPRYKVAKRGQDVALRCDPISGHVSLFWYQQALGQGPEFLTYFQNEAQLDKSGLPSDRFFAERPEGSVSTLKIQRTQQEDSAVYLCASSLGAGREQFFGPGTRLTVL.

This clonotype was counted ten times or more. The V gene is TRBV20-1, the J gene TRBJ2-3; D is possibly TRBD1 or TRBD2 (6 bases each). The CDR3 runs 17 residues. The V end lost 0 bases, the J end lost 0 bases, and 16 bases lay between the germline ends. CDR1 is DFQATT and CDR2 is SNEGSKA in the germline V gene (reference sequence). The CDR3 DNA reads TGCAGTGCTAGAGAAAGGGGGGCGGGTTCTAGCACAGATACGCAGTATTTT. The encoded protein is CSARERGAGSSTDTQYF.

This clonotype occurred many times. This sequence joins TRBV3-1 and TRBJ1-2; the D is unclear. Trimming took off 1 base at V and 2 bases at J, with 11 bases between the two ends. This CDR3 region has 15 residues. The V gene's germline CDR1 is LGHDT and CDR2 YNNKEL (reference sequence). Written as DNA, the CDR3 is TGTGCCAGCAGCCAAGGCAACGGCGTCAACTATGGCTACACCTTC. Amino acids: CASSQGNGVNYGYTF.

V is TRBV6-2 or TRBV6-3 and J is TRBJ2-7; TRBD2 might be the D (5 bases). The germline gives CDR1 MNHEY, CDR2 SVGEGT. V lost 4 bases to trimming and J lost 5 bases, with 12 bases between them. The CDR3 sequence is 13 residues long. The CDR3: CASSSGFSHEQYF. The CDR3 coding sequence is TGTGCCAGCAGTTCGGGATTTAGCCACGAGCAGTACTTC.

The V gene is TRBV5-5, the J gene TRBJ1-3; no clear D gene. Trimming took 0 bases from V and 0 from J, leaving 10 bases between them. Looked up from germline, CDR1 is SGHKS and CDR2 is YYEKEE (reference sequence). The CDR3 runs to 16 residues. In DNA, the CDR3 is TGTGCCAGCAGCTTGGGAGAATGGAGCTCTGGAAACACCATATATTTT. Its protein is CASSLGEWSSGNTIYF.

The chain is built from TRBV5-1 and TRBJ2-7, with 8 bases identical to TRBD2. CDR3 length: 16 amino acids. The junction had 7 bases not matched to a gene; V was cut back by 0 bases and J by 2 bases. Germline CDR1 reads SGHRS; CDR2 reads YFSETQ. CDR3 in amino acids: CASSLAGTSDTYEQYF. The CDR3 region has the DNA TGCGCCAGCAGCTTGGCCGGGACTAGTGATACCTACGAGCAGTACTTC.

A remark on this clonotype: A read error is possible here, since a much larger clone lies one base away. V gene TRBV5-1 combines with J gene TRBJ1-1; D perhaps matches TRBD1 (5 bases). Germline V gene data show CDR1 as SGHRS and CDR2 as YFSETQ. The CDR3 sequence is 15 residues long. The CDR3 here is CASSFQGTENTEASF. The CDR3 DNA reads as TGCGCCAGCAGCTTTCAGGGAACAGAAAACACTGAAGCTTCCTTT.

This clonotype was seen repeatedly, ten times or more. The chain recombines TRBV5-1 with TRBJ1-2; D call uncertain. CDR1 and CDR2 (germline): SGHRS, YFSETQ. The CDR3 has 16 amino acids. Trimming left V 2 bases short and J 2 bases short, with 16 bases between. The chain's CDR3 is CASSLPTETPNYGYTF. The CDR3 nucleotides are TGCGCCAGCAGCTTACCAACAGAGACCCCAAACTATGGCTACACCTTC.

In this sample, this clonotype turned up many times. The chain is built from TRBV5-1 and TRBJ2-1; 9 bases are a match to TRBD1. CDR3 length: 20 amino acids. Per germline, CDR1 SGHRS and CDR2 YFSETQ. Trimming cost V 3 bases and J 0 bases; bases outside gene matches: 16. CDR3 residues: CASSSKRGTGSPSSYNEQFF. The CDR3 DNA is TGCGCCAGCAGCTCAAAACGCGGGACAGGGTCCCCTAGCTCCTACAATGAGCAGTTCTTC.

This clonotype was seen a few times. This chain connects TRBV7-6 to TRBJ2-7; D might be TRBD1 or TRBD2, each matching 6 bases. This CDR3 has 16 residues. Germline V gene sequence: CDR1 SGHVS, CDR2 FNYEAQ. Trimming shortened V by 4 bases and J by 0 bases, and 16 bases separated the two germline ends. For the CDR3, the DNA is TGTGCCAGCAGCTCACGGTCGGGGGCCTCCTCCTACGAGCAGTACTTC. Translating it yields CASSSRSGASSYEQYF. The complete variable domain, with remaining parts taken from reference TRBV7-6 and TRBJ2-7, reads GAGVSQSPRYKVTKRGQDVALRCDPISGHVSLYWYRQALGQGPEFLTYFNYEAQQDKSGLPNDRFSAERPEGSISTLTIQRTEQRDSAMYRCASSSRSGASSYEQYFGPGTRLTVT.

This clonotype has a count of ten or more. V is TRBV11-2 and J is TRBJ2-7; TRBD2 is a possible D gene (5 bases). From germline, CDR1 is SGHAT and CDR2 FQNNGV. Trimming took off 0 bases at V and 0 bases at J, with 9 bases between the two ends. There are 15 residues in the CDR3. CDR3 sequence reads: CASSLEVSDSYEQYF. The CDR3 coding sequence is TGTGCCAGCAGCTTAGAAGTTAGCGACTCCTACGAGCAGTACTTC.

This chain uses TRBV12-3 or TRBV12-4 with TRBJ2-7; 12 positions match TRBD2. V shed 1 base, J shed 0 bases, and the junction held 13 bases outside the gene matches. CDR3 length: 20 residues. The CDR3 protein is CASSLVGWLAGGLSSYEQYF. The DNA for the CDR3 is TGTGCCAGCAGTTTAGTGGGGTGGCTAGCGGGAGGGTTGAGCTCCTACGAGCAGTACTTC.

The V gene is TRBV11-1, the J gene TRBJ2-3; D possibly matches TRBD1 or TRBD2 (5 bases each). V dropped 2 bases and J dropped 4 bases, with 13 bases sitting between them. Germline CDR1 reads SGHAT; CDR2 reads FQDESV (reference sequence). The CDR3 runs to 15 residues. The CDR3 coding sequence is TGTGCCAGCAGCTTATGGGGGAGTGGGGCAGATACGCAGTATTTT. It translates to CASSLWGSGADTQYF.

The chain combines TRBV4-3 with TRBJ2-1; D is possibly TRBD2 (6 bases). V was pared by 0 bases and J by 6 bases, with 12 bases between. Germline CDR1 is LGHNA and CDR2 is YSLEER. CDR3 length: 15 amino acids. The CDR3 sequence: CASSQDVFGSNEQFF. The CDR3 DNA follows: TGCGCCAGCAGCCAAGACGTTTTCGGGAGCAATGAGCAGTTCTTC.

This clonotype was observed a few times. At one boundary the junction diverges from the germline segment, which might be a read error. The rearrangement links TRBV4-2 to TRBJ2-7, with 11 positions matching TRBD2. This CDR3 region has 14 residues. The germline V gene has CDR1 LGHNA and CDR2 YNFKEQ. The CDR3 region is CASSRGLAAYERYF. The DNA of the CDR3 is TGTGCCAGCAGCCGGGGACTAGCGGCATACGAGCGGTACTTC.

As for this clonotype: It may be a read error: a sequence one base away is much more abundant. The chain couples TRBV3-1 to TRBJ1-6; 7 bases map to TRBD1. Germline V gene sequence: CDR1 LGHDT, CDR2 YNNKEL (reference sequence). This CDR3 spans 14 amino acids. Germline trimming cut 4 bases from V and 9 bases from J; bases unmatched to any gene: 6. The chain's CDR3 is CASSRQGGSSPLHF. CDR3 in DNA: TGTGCCAGCAGCCGACAGGGAGGCAGTTCACCCCTCCACTTT.